This T cell receptor (beta chain) was captured in a study of glioma-infiltrating T cells. By sample share, this clonotype is medium-sized. Antigen specificity is unknown. There are 11 residues in the CDR3. Per germline, CDR1 MDHEN and CDR2 SYDVKM. The V end was cut by 4 bases, the J end by 7 bases, with 7 bases between. Findings of the study overall: Tissue-blood divergence was below expectation in non-neoplastic patients, above in gliomas. CDR3 overlap between tissue and blood was very small.

TCR alpha and beta CDR3 regions were amplified from RNA using iRepertoire nested multiplex PCR. One-step reverse transcription and amplification started from approximately 100-400 ng of tissue mRNA or PBMC total RNA. A single record per CDR3 protein comes from TCRdb applying MiXCR to the multiplex PCR reads. Here the sample spans around 190,000 distinct CDR3 sequences, 43% being singletons. This rearrangement joins TRBV28 to TRBJ1-1; D unclear. The sequence derives from a human donor with low-grade glioma or glioblastoma, undergoing nonglioma brain surgery, or in good health (not recorded which). The sequencing sample was made of glioma tissue, nonneoplastic brain tissue, or PBMCs (not recorded which). CDR3 amino acids: CASSSQYEAFF. The CDR3 nucleotides are TGTGCCAGCAGTTCGCAGTATGAAGCTTTCTTT. The entire variable domain, with the rest obtained from reference TRBV28 and TRBJ1-1, is as follows: DVKVTQSSRYLVKRTGEKVFLECVQDMDHENMFWYRQDPGLGLRLIYFSYDVKMKEKGDIPEGYSVSREKKERFSLILESASTNQTSMYLCASSSQYEAFFGQGTRLTVV.